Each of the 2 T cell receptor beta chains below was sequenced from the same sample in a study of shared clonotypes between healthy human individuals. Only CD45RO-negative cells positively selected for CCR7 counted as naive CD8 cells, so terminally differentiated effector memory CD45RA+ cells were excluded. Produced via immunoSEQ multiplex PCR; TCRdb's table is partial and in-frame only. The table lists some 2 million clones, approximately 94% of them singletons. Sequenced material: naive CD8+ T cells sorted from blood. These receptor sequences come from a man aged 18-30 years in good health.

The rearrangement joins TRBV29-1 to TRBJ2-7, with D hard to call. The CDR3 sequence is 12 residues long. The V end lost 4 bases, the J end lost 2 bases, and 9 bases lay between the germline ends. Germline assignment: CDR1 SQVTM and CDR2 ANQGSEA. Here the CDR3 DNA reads TGCAGCGTTGTGACGGATGCCTACGAGCAGTACTTC. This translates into CSVVTDAYEQYF.

The CDR3 nucleotides are TGTGCCAGCAGTATGATCGGCAGCACAGATACGCAGTATTTT. Protein sequence: CASSMIGSTDTQYF. The chain employs TRBV6-5 and TRBJ2-3; no clear D. Trimming removed 5 bases at V and 0 bases at J, with 9 bases between. The V gene's germline CDR1 is MNHEY and CDR2 SVGAGI. The CDR3 is made up of 14 amino acids.